The rows below give T cell receptor beta chains drawn from one sample of a study of patients and donors after allogeneic stem cell transplantation. TCRdb used MiXCR to reprocess the RT-PCR reads, holding one entry per CDR3 protein. The table includes 100,000 to 130,000 distinct CDR3 sequences, around 35% detected once. Sequenced sample: blood, either unsorted or a sorted T cell fraction (not recorded which). The receptors were gathered from a human donor who was either an allogeneic HSCT recipient or a stem cell or donor lymphocyte infusion donor (not recorded which). It is not recorded whose cells these are; they may come from a transplant donor. Both conserved end residues are part of each CDR3. A D gene is named only where the DNA matches it firmly. For some rows the clone size is stated as once, few or many, or as a class when expanded; others skip it.

>.|TRBV20-1|.|TRBJ1-4
CSAGTEEKLFF
TGCAGTGCAGGGACGGAGGAAAAACTGTTTTTT
>.|TRBV5-1|.|TRBJ2-7
CASSPGWEAVSYEQYF
TGCGCCAGCAGCCCGGGATGGGAGGCAGTTTCCTACGAGCAGTACTTC
>few|TRBV4-3|.|TRBJ1-4
CASSQWGGEKLFF
TGCGCCAGCAGCCAATGGGGGGGTGAAAAACTGTTTTTT
>.|TRBV7-2|.|TRBJ1-1
CASSWVLGPRAFF
TGTGCCAGCAGCTGGGTTTTGGGTCCGCGCGCTTTCTTT
>few|TRBV19|.|TRBJ1-2
CASSILGQPGYTF
TGTGCCAGTAGTATATTAGGACAGCCTGGCTACACCTTC
>.|TRBV7-9|.|TRBJ1-5
CASSLGGQSNQPQHF
TGTGCCAGCAGCTTGGGAGGGCAAAGCAATCAGCCCCAGCATTTT
>few|TRBV7-6|TRBD1|TRBJ1-6
CASSLAGTGGLSPLHF
TGTGCCAGCAGCTTAGCCGGGACAGGGGGTTTGTCACCCCTCCACTTT
>many|TRBV28|TRBD1|TRBJ1-1
CASSGSTGRGNTEAFF
TGTGCCAGCAGTGGATCGACAGGGCGCGGGAACACTGAAGCTTTCTTT
>few|TRBV7-2|.|TRBJ1-1
CASSSVTVPREAFF
TGTGCCAGCAGCTCCGTAACGGTCCCGCGCGAAGCTTTCTTT
>.|TRBV6-6|.|TRBJ2-5
CASTKSLDRHQETQYF
TGTGCCAGCACCAAGTCCCTTGACAGACACCAAGAGACCCAGTACTTC
>.|TRBV7-9|TRBD2|TRBJ2-2
CASSTGLAGGELFF
TGTGCCAGCAGCACGGGACTAGCCGGCGGGGAGCTGTTTTTT
>.|TRBV4-3|TRBD1|TRBJ1-1
CASSHQTGDTTEAFF
TGCGCCAGCAGCCACCAGACAGGGGATACCACTGAAGCTTTCTTT
>.|TRBV18|.|TRBJ2-3
CASSPGTVSTDTQYF
TGTGCCAGCTCACCAGGGACGGTATCCACAGATACTCAGTATTTT
>few|TRBV5-1|.|TRBJ1-2
CASSGSDSIYGYTF
TGCGCCAGCAGTGGGAGCGACAGCATCTATGGCTACACCTTC
>.|TRBV4-2|TRBD2|TRBJ2-1
CASRFFEREGHGDEQFF
TGTGCCAGCCGCTTCTTTGAGCGGGAGGGCCACGGTGATGAGCAGTTCTTC
>.|TRBV4-2|.|TRBJ1-6
CASSVRDYNSPLHF
TGTGCCAGCAGCGTCAGGGACTATAATTCACCCCTCCACTTT
>few|TRBV2|TRBD2|TRBJ2-7
CASRGRLAGGEQYF
TGTGCCAGCAGAGGGAGACTAGCGGGGGGCGAGCAGTACTTC
>.|TRBV5-5|.|TRBJ2-7
CASSLEYSYEQYF
TGTGCCAGCAGCTTGGAATATAGCTACGAGCAGTACTTC
>few|TRBV5-1|.|TRBJ1-1
CASSLHNLNTEAFF
TGCGCCAGCAGCTTGCACAACCTGAACACTGAAGCTTTCTTT
>.|TRBV12-3/TRBV12-4|TRBD2|TRBJ2-2
CASRTTKNAGVTGELFF
TGTGCCAGCAGGACCACTAAGAACGCGGGAGTCACCGGGGAGCTGTTTTTT
>few|TRBV28|.|TRBJ1-2
CASSLRGRGYTF
TGTGCCAGCAGTTTACGGGGGCGCGGCTACACCTTC
>.|TRBV5-5|.|TRBJ2-3
CASSFRVGGRSTDTQYF
TGTGCCAGCAGCTTCCGAGTTGGGGGGCGAAGCACAGATACGCAGTATTTT